The next 28 T cell receptor beta chains were all read from a single sample in a study of cytomegalovirus exposure and HLA in healthy donors. The primer mix had 60 Vbeta and 13 Jbeta primers. Assay: immunoSEQ multiplex PCR; the TCRdb copy retains only in-frame clones and omits some. This table lists roughly 140,000 clones. The source material was PBMCs. The receptor set was obtained from a male donor in good health and CMV-seronegative.

J is TRBJ1-5 and V is TRBV19; D gene ambiguous. This CDR3 is 11 amino acids long. V was shortened by 3 bases and J by 9 bases, with 6 bases between the two germline ends. Germline lookup yields CDR1 LNHDA and CDR2 SQIVND (reference sequence). The DNA for the CDR3 is TGTGCCAGTAGTATCGGAGGGCCCCAGCATTTT. This encodes CASSIGGPQHF.

The chain joins TRBV11-2 to TRBJ2-7; D not certain. V lost 5 bases to trimming and J lost 4 bases, with 21 bases between them. Germline lookup yields CDR1 SGHAT and CDR2 FQNNGV. The CDR3 spans 16 residues. DNA for the CDR3: TGTGCCAGCAGCCTAACGCCCGGGTTTCGGCAATACGAGCAGTACTTC. This gives the protein CASSLTPGFRQYEQYF. Filled out from reference TRBV11-2 and TRBJ2-7, the complete variable domain reads EAGVAQSPRYKIIEKRQSVAFWCNPISGHATLYWYQQILGQGPKLLIQFQNNGVVDDSQLPKDRFSAERLKGVDSTLKIQPAKLEDSAVYLCASSLTPGFRQYEQYFGPGTRLTVT.

J is TRBJ2-7 and V is TRBV7-2, with a tentative D call TRBD2 (6 bases). V was clipped by 5 bases and J by 3 bases, with 14 bases between them. The germline V gene encodes CDR1 SGHTA and CDR2 FQGNSA. The CDR3 covers 14 residues. The CDR3: CASSPGGVLYEQYF. The CDR3 coding sequence is TGTGCCAGCAGCCCCGGGGGAGTCCTCTACGAGCAGTACTTC.

The rearrangement links TRBV27 to TRBJ1-2; no definite D call. Deletions cut 5 bases from V and 5 bases from J, with 6 bases between. The germline V gene has CDR1 MNHEY and CDR2 SMNVEV (reference sequence). The CDR3 contains 11 residues. CDR3 bases: TGTGCCAGCAGTGCGGGGTATGGCTACACCTTC. This codes for CASSAGYGYTF.

The V gene is TRBV7-2, the J gene TRBJ2-1; D not resolved. The CDR3 runs 12 residues. Germline V gives CDR1 SGHTA, CDR2 FQGNSA. Trimming took off 3 bases at V and 5 bases at J, with 5 bases between the two ends. CDR3 residues: CASSFTDNEQFF. DNA for the CDR3: TGTGCCAGCAGCTTTACGGACAATGAGCAGTTCTTC.

This chain joins TRBV9 and TRBJ2-2, with D tentatively TRBD1 (6 bases). The CDR3 runs 15 residues. Germline CDR1 SGDLS, CDR2 YYNGEE. V was shortened by 3 bases and J by 2 bases, with 11 bases between the two germline ends. The CDR3 region has the DNA TGTGCCAGCAGCGGACAGGTATTAAACACCGGGGAGCTGTTTTTT. This gives the protein CASSGQVLNTGELFF.

This sequence joins TRBV14 and TRBJ1-5; D gene uncertain. Germline V gives CDR1 SGHDN, CDR2 FVKESK. Trimming removed 2 bases at V and 7 bases at J, with 12 bases between. This CDR3 comprises 14 residues. This CDR3 reads CASSQSISTQPQHF. The CDR3 region has the DNA TGTGCCAGCAGCCAATCGATTTCTACGCAGCCCCAGCATTTT. Supplemented by reference TRBV14 and TRBJ1-5, the full variable domain reads EAGVTQFPSHSVIEKGQTVTLRCDPISGHDNLYWYRRVMGKEIKFLLHFVKESKQDESGMPNNRFLAERTGGTYSTLKVQPAELEDSGVYFCASSQSISTQPQHFGDGTRLSIL.

The gene calls are TRBV6-1 and TRBJ2-1, with TRBD1 matching 7 bases. V shed 2 bases, J shed 5 bases, and the junction held 6 bases outside the gene matches. The CDR3 is 15 residues long. CDR1 is MNHNS and CDR2 is SASEGT in the germline V gene. CDR3 sequence reads: CASSERRQGNNEQFF. The CDR3 DNA follows: TGTGCCAGCAGTGAAAGGAGACAGGGCAACAATGAGCAGTTCTTC.

This chain uses TRBV6-1 with TRBJ1-1, with 7 bases identical to TRBD1. V shed 0 bases, J shed 1 base, and the junction held 8 bases outside the gene matches. Germline values: CDR1 MNHNS, CDR2 SASEGT. The CDR3 covers 17 residues. CDR3 protein: CASSEAQGQTKNTEAFF. DNA of the CDR3: TGTGCCAGCAGTGAAGCTCAGGGACAGACTAAGAACACTGAAGCTTTCTTT.

This rearrangement joins TRBV19 to TRBJ2-7; tentative D call: TRBD2 (5 bases). Germline-derived CDR1 and CDR2 are LNHDA and SQIVND (reference sequence). The CDR3 is made up of 12 amino acids. The V end lost 7 bases, the J end lost 6 bases, and 13 bases lay between the germline ends. CDR3 amino acids: CASTARAGEQYF. The CDR3 DNA sequence: TGTGCCAGTACCGCCCGGGCGGGCGAGCAGTACTTC.

The chain combines TRBV6-1 with TRBJ2-1; 16 bases fit TRBD2. Germline CDR1 reads MNHNS; CDR2 reads SASEGT. With 6 bases clipped from V and 7 bases from J, the junction kept 3 bases outside the gene matches. This CDR3 has 15 amino acids. The CDR3 DNA sequence: TGTGCCAGCAGCCCGGGACTAGCGGGGGGGAATGAGCAGTTCTTC. Protein product: CASSPGLAGGNEQFF.

The chain employs TRBV28 and TRBJ2-1; the match to TRBD2 covers 7 bases. Trimming at V came to 5 bases and at J to 3 bases, leaving 7 bases not matched to a gene. From germline, CDR1 is MDHEN and CDR2 SYDVKM. This CDR3 region has 15 residues. The chain's CDR3 is CASSPTGGNYNEQFF. In nucleotides, the CDR3 is TGTGCCAGCAGTCCCACCGGGGGGAACTACAATGAGCAGTTCTTC.

This chain links TRBV7-2 with TRBJ2-7; D gene unclear. V dropped 3 bases and J dropped 3 bases, with 6 bases sitting between them. Per the germline V gene, CDR1 is SGHTA and CDR2 is FQGNSA. This CDR3 comprises 12 residues. The CDR3 bases are TGTGCCAGCAGCTTCATCGGCTACGAGCAGTACTTC. Translated: CASSFIGYEQYF.

V gene TRBV4-1 combines with J gene TRBJ2-3; 7 bases are shared with TRBD2. This CDR3 has 16 amino acids. Germline values: CDR1 MGHRA, CDR2 YSYEKL. V shed 0 bases and J 10 bases; nucleotides not matched to a gene: 13. In nucleotides, the CDR3 is TGCGCCAGCAGCCAAGATGGGTCGGGAGGCCCATCGGCGCAGTATTTT. This sequence encodes CASSQDGSGGPSAQYF.

Details on this clone: Its ends do not fully match the called genes, so a read error is possible. V and J are TRBV5-1 and TRBJ2-3; the D gene is possibly TRBD2 (7 bases). The CDR3 length is 17 residues. Germline CDR1 reads SGHRS; CDR2 reads YFSETQ. The DNA for the CDR3 is TGCGCCAGCAGTTTGGGGCTCCGGGGGGCTAGCACAGATACGCAGTATTTT. This sequence encodes CASSLGLRGASTDTQYF.

V usage is TRBV2 and J usage is TRBJ2-2; the D is unclear. Trimming shortened V by 5 bases and J by 4 bases, and 11 bases separated the two germline ends. This CDR3 has 14 amino acids. The germline V gene has CDR1 SNHLY and CDR2 FYNNEI. CDR3 sequence (DNA): TGTGCCAGCAGTCCTACAGAGTTCACCGGGGAGCTGTTTTTT. The encoded protein is CASSPTEFTGELFF.

The chain is built from TRBV27 and TRBJ1-2; D ambiguous. V was shortened by 2 bases and J by 2 bases, with 9 bases between the two germline ends. There are 14 residues in the CDR3. In germline, CDR1 is MNHEY, CDR2 SMNVEV (reference sequence). The CDR3 here is CASSLAGLNYGYTF. For the CDR3, the DNA is TGTGCCAGCAGTTTAGCAGGTTTAAACTATGGCTACACCTTC.

The chain uses TRBV5-1 and TRBJ1-1; TRBD1 agrees at 9 bases. This CDR3 spans 15 amino acids. Germline trimming cut 3 bases from V and 3 bases from J; bases unmatched to any gene: 6. Germline V CDR1 and CDR2: SGHRS, YFSETQ. The CDR3 sequence: CASSYTRQGDTEAFF. CDR3 DNA sequence: TGCGCCAGCAGCTACACACGACAGGGGGACACTGAAGCTTTCTTT.

The J gene is TRBJ2-7, the V gene TRBV6-1, with 10 positions matching TRBD1. This CDR3 comprises 14 residues. With 6 bases clipped from V and 7 bases from J, the junction kept 9 bases outside the gene matches. Germline V CDR1 and CDR2: MNHNS, SASEGT. CDR3: CASSAGTGAGEQYF. CDR3 DNA: TGTGCCAGCAGCGCCGGGACAGGGGCAGGGGAGCAGTACTTC.

The chain couples TRBV5-1 to TRBJ2-7, with 9 positions matching TRBD1. There are 15 residues in the CDR3. Germline V CDR1 and CDR2: SGHRS, YFSETQ. V lost 0 bases, J lost 2 bases, and 3 bases stayed unmatched. DNA for the CDR3: TGCGCCAGCAGCTTGGGGGACAGGGCCCCCTACGAGCAGTACTTC. It specifies CASSLGDRAPYEQYF.

The chain joins TRBV18 to TRBJ2-2, with 7 nucleotides matching TRBD1. CDR3 size: 14 residues. The germline gives CDR1 KGHSH, CDR2 LQKENI. With 3 bases clipped from V and 9 bases from J, the junction kept 7 bases outside the gene matches. Here the CDR3 reads CASSPLDRVRELFF. CDR3 nucleotides: TGTGCCAGCTCACCGCTCGACAGGGTCCGGGAGCTGTTTTTT. Full variable domain (missing parts from reference TRBV18 and TRBJ2-2): NAGVMQNPRHLVRRRGQEARLRCSPMKGHSHVYWYRQLPEEGLKFMVYLQKENIIDESGMPKERFSAEFPKEGPSILRIQQVVRGDSAAYFCASSPLDRVRELFFGEGSRLTVL.

The chain employs TRBV30 and TRBJ2-5, with a possible D match to TRBD1 (5 bases). The germline V gene encodes CDR1 GTSNPN and CDR2 SVGIG (reference sequence). This CDR3 is 12 amino acids long. Trimming removed 5 bases at V and 2 bases at J, with 9 bases between. The CDR3 is CAWDKGQETQYF. CDR3 bases: TGTGCCTGGGACAAGGGGCAAGAGACCCAGTACTTC.

The CDR3 loop reads CASSPGAGEQFF. The DNA for the CDR3 is TGTGCCAGCTCACCAGGGGCCGGTGAGCAGTTCTTC. The chain links TRBV18 to TRBJ2-1, with D possibly being TRBD1 (5 bases). V lost 2 bases to trimming and J lost 9 bases, with 8 bases between them. CDR3 length equals 12 residues. Germline CDR1 reads KGHSH; CDR2 reads LQKENI.

The chain couples TRBV29-1 to TRBJ1-1; tentative D call: TRBD1 (5 bases). V lost 7 bases to trimming and J lost 1 base, with 13 bases between them. The CDR3 is 13 residues long. Per the germline V gene, CDR1 is SQVTM and CDR2 is ANQGSEA. Here the CDR3 reads CSASTAANTEAFF. CDR3 coding DNA: TGCAGCGCATCGACAGCCGCGAACACTGAAGCTTTCTTT.

The J gene is TRBJ2-1, the V gene TRBV20-1, with 7 bases that match TRBD2. V lost 6 bases and J lost 5; bases outside the gene matches: 1. The CDR3 is 11 amino acids. The germline CDR1 and CDR2 sequences are DFQATT and SNEGSKA (reference sequence). CDR3 protein: CSAAGDNEQFF. The CDR3, as DNA: TGCAGTGCGGCGGGGGACAATGAGCAGTTCTTC.

V gene TRBV30 combines with J gene TRBJ2-1, with 9 nucleotides matching TRBD2. V lost 3 bases to trimming and J lost 2 bases; unmatched junction nucleotides: 11. Per germline, CDR1 GTSNPN and CDR2 SVGIG (reference sequence). The length of the CDR3 is 17 residues. CDR3 amino acids: CAWRGRLAVVPYNEQFF. The CDR3 nucleotides read TGTGCCTGGAGGGGCAGACTAGCGGTGGTCCCCTACAATGAGCAGTTCTTC.

The chain employs TRBV15 and TRBJ1-1; 7 positions match TRBD1. After removal of 3 bases from V and 5 bases from J, the junction contained 9 bases not matched to a gene. The CDR3 covers 15 residues. Germline assignment: CDR1 LNHNV and CDR2 YYDKDF (reference sequence). The CDR3 bases are TGTGCCACCAGCAGGGAAACAGGGGTGGGTACTGAAGCTTTCTTT. This encodes CATSRETGVGTEAFF.

This chain uses TRBV7-9 with TRBJ1-2, with a tentative D call TRBD1 (6 bases). Per germline, CDR1 SEHNR and CDR2 FQNEAQ (reference sequence). The V and J ends lost 4 bases and 6 bases respectively, with 15 bases between them. The CDR3 has 14 amino acids. CDR3 region: CASSSFAEGDGYTF. The DNA for the CDR3 is TGTGCCAGCAGCTCATTCGCCGAGGGGGATGGCTACACCTTC.